This passage covers 18 T cell receptor beta chains from one sample sequenced in a study of T cell clonality in common variable immunodeficiency. Method: immunoSEQ multiplex PCR; TCRdb's copy keeps in-frame clones and lacks some. The sample presents roughly 55,000 clones, none singletons. Sequenced sample: peripheral blood mononuclear cells. The receptors were sampled from a person aged 18 to 70 in good health.

There are many counts of this clone. From the germline J gene comes the end of the CDR3, since the read stops 3 residues before it. The chain uses TRBV20-1 and TRBJ1-2; TRBD1 is a possible D gene (5 bases). The CDR3 spans 13 residues. Looked up from germline, CDR1 is DFQATT and CDR2 is SNEGSKA (reference sequence). The V end was cut by 4 bases, the J end by 5 bases, with 14 bases between. CDR3 DNA (partial): TGCAGTGCTAAAGATGGGGCGGAGTATGGC. Its translation: CSAKDGAEYG. The full CDR3 is CSAKDGAEYGYTF.

Many counts were recorded for this clone. The read terminates 3 residues before the CDR3 end, so the remaining end is supplied by the germline J gene. This sequence joins TRBV28 and TRBJ2-5; 7 nucleotides match TRBD2. The trim removed 4 bases at V and 5 bases at J, leaving 4 bases unmatched. CDR3 length equals 13 residues. CDR1 MDHEN and CDR2 SYDVKM come from the germline V gene. The sequenced part of the CDR3 DNA is TGTGCCAGCAGTTGGGGGGGGACCGAGACC. This gives the protein CASSWGGTET. The CDR3 in full is CASSWGGTETQYF.

In its sample, this clone was seen a few times. The CDR3 goes on 3 residues after the read ends, and that part is filled in from the germline J gene. This chain connects TRBV11-2 to TRBJ2-7, with D possibly TRBD1 on 5 matching bases. The CDR3 length is 14 residues. Germline loops: CDR1 SGHAT, CDR2 FQNNGV. The germline V and J ends were trimmed by 0 bases and 1 base, with 7 bases remaining between them. The part of the CDR3 DNA that was read is TGTGCCAGCAGCTTAGATAGGGGTTCCTACGAG. Protein: CASSLDRGSYE. The entire CDR3 protein is CASSLDRGSYEQYF.

This clone was counted ten times or more. Coverage ceases 3 residues before the CDR3 finishes, and the germline J gene fills in the end. V gene TRBV19 combines with J gene TRBJ2-3; 9 bases line up with TRBD1. With 0 bases clipped from V and 7 bases from J, the junction kept 8 bases outside the gene matches. Germline V lookup: CDR1 LNHDA, CDR2 SQIVND (reference sequence). The CDR3 sequence is 16 residues long. CDR3 region: CASSIDRRQGVHTQYF. The DNA read from the CDR3 is TGTGCCAGTAGTATAGATCGGAGACAGGGGGTTCATACG.

Ten or more counts support this clone. The CDR3 end is not reached by the read, which stops 3 residues before it; the germline J gene fills it in. The chain joins TRBV14 to TRBJ2-2; 12 bases match TRBD1. Unmatched junction bases numbered 7, after V lost 4 bases and J lost 1 base. Germline V gene lookup returns CDR1 SGHDN and CDR2 FVKESK. This CDR3 has 18 residues. Partial CDR3 DNA: TGTGCCAGCAGCCCGTCCCGGGACAGGGGGCAGAACACCGGGGAG. The encoded protein is CASSPSRDRGQNTGE. The complete CDR3 reads CASSPSRDRGQNTGELFF.

This clone was seen repeatedly, ten times or more. Coverage ceases 3 residues before the CDR3 finishes, and the germline J gene fills in the end. The rearrangement links TRBV29-1 to TRBJ2-3; D is perhaps TRBD2 (6 bases). Germline V gene lookup returns CDR1 SQVTM and CDR2 ANQGSEA. With 6 bases removed from V and 3 bases from J, the gap between germline ends came to 10 bases. CDR3 size: 12 residues. CDR3 in amino acids: CSVDGGTDTQYF. CDR3 DNA, as far as it was read: TGCAGCGTGGACGGGGGAACAGATACG.

There are many counts of this clone. The CDR3 end is not reached by the read, which stops 3 residues before it; the germline J gene fills it in. The rearrangement links TRBV5-5 to TRBJ1-5; no reliable D call. V was cut by 0 bases and J by 4 bases, with 5 bases left in between. The germline V gene encodes CDR1 SGHKS and CDR2 YYEKEE (reference sequence). The CDR3 is made up of 13 amino acids. The sequenced CDR3 bases are TGTGCCAGCAGCTTGGGTCGGAATCAGCCC. It yields the protein CASSLGRNQP. The full CDR3 protein is CASSLGRNQPQHF.

This clone was observed many times. Sequencing ends 3 residues short of the CDR3 end; the germline J gene provides the rest. The chain combines TRBV5-1 with TRBJ1-5, with 7 bases that match TRBD1. Germline V CDR1 and CDR2: SGHRS, YFSETQ. The J segment lost 0 bases and the V segment lost 4 bases, leaving 4 bases of the junction unmatched. CDR3 length: 15 residues. This CDR3 reads CASSTGDSSNQPQHF. CDR3 DNA (partial): TGCGCCAGCAGCACTGGGGACAGTAGCAATCAGCCC.

This CDR3 is CASSLHAGGYNEQFF. The CDR3 bases that were read are TGTGCCAGCAGCTTACACGCGGGGGGATACAATGAG. The chain carries TRBV11-2 and TRBJ2-1; 8 positions match TRBD2. The read terminates 3 residues ahead of where the CDR3 ends, so the germline J gene completes it. The CDR3 consists of 15 residues. Per the germline V gene, CDR1 is SGHAT and CDR2 is FQNNGV. V lost 2 bases, J lost 4 bases, and 4 bases stayed unmatched.

This clone was seen at least ten times. The read is 3 residues too short to cover the CDR3 end, so that end is filled in from the germline J gene. The chain has TRBV5-4 and TRBJ2-4; the match to TRBD2 covers 8 bases. This CDR3 region has 15 residues. The V segment lost 1 base and the J segment 7 bases; nucleotides outside the gene matches: 7. The germline gives CDR1 SGHNT, CDR2 YYREEE (reference sequence). The CDR3 sequence: CASSLLSAGVNIQYF. The DNA read from the CDR3 is TGTGCCAGCAGCTTGCTTTCAGCGGGAGTGAACATT.

This clone was recorded at least ten times. The read halts 3 residues ahead of the CDR3 end, with the missing end drawn from the germline J gene. The chain joins TRBV19 to TRBJ2-7, with D possibly TRBD2 on 5 matching bases. This CDR3 is built from 13 residues. CDR1 LNHDA and CDR2 SQIVND come from the germline V gene (reference sequence). V dropped 1 base and J dropped 2 bases, with 6 bases sitting between them. CDR3 sequence reads: CASSIGLTYEQYF. Incomplete CDR3 DNA: TGTGCCAGTAGTATAGGACTAACCTACGAG. The full variable domain, with the rest looked up from reference TRBV19 and TRBJ2-7, is DGGITQSPKYLFRKEGQNVTLSCEQNLNHDAMYWYRQDPGQGLRLIYYSQIVNDFQKGDIAEGYSVSREKKESFPLTVTSAQKNPTAFYLCASSIGLTYEQYFGPGTRLTVT.

This clone was seen ten or more times. The observed sequence ends 3 residues before the CDR3 terminus, with the missing tail filled in from the germline J gene. The rearrangement links TRBV29-1 to TRBJ2-1, with D maybe TRBD2 (6 bases). Trimming left V 6 bases short and J 4 bases short, with 10 bases between. Germline loops: CDR1 SQVTM, CDR2 ANQGSEA. This CDR3 contains 12 residues. CDR3 DNA (partial): TGCAGCGTCGACCGGGGGTACAATGAG. It yields the protein CSVDRGYNE. The CDR3 reads in full as CSVDRGYNEQFF.

This clone was seen many times. Coverage ceases 3 residues before the CDR3 finishes, and the germline J gene fills in the end. The rearrangement joins TRBV18 to TRBJ1-5; maybe TRBD1 (6 bases). CDR1 KGHSH and CDR2 LQKENI come from the germline V gene. Between the trimmed V and J ends, which lost 2 bases and 5 bases, there was a span of 13 bases. The CDR3 covers 15 residues. The CDR3 spells CASSPWAGEDQPQHF. Partial CDR3 DNA: TGTGCCAGCTCACCATGGGCAGGGGAGGATCAGCCC.

This clone was seen at least ten times. The sequence runs out 3 residues before the end of the CDR3; the remainder is reconstructed from the germline J gene. V and J are TRBV29-1 and TRBJ1-2; D is undetermined. With 4 bases removed from V and 1 base from J, the gap between germline ends came to 22 bases. Germline CDR1 reads SQVTM; CDR2 reads ANQGSEA. This CDR3 region has 17 residues. The CDR3 reads CSVVRLANYELNYGYTF. The DNA read from the CDR3 is TGCAGCGTTGTTAGACTCGCCAACTACGAACTTAACTATGGC.

The sample holds many counts of this clone. The read falls 3 residues short of the CDR3 end, and the missing part is taken from the germline J gene. The chain is built from TRBV4-1 and TRBJ2-7, with 8 bases identical to TRBD2. CDR1 and CDR2 (germline): MGHRA, YSYEKL. Trimming removed 5 bases from V and 5 bases from J; junction bases left unmatched: 8. This CDR3 region has 14 residues. The CDR3 reads CASSGIAGTDEQYF. Incomplete CDR3 DNA: TGCGCCAGCAGCGGCATAGCGGGAACGGACGAG.

This clone was recorded at least ten times. The sequenced part of the CDR3 DNA is TGCAGTGCTAGGGGGGGGTATTCAGGAAACACC. It is translated as CSARGGYSGNT. The whole CDR3 protein reads CSARGGYSGNTIYF. The rearrangement uses TRBV20-1 and TRBJ1-3; tentative D call: TRBD1 (5 bases). The read ends 3 residues before the CDR3 terminus; that terminus is restored from the germline J gene. Germline loops: CDR1 DFQATT, CDR2 SNEGSKA (reference sequence). This CDR3 is 14 amino acids long. Deletions cut 3 bases from V and 4 bases from J, with 13 bases between.

This clone was detected ten times or more. The read falls 3 residues short of the CDR3 end, and the missing part is taken from the germline J gene. V usage is TRBV20-1 and J usage is TRBJ2-3; a possible D gene is TRBD2 (5 bases). The CDR3 is 14 amino acids. The V and J ends lost 5 bases and 0 bases respectively, with 12 bases between them. Germline V CDR1 and CDR2: DFQATT, SNEGSKA (reference sequence). Incomplete CDR3 DNA: TGCAGTGCTGATGGAGCGGCTAGCACAGATACG. Protein sequence: CSADGAASTDT. In full, the CDR3 is CSADGAASTDTQYF.

In its sample, this clone was seen many times. The DNA ends 3 residues before the CDR3 does, and the rest of the CDR3 is filled in from the germline J gene. V is TRBV6-2 or TRBV6-3 and J is TRBJ2-7, with 11 nucleotides matching TRBD2. From germline, CDR1 is MNHEY and CDR2 SVGEGT. The CDR3 consists of 14 residues. V lost 5 bases and J lost 4; bases outside the gene matches: 4. The sequenced part of the CDR3 DNA is TGTGCCAGCAGTCTTACTAGCGGGAGTTACGAG. Translating it yields CASSLTSGSYE. The CDR3 as a whole reads CASSLTSGSYEQYF.